What follows are 2 T cell receptor beta chains derived from one specimen sequenced in a study of regulatory T cells in long-lasting Graves disease. Extracted RNA from PBMCs served as the source of the TCR library. TCRdb re-called the reads through MiXCR, storing one row per CDR3 protein. Of 800 to 1,200 distinct CDR3 sequences listed, about 80% are singletons. This specimen consisted of peripheral blood mononuclear cells (PBMCs), obtained with antithyroid drug treatment, in newly diagnosed or persistent Graves disease (not recorded which). The receptors stem from a young woman with Graves disease.

The chain recombines TRBV12-3 or TRBV12-4 with TRBJ2-1, with 7 bases fitting TRBD2. CDR3 size: 13 residues. V shed 7 bases, J shed 6 bases, and the junction held 6 bases outside the gene matches. The CDR3 sequence: CASINSGFNEQFF. DNA of the CDR3: TGTGCCAGCATCAATAGCGGGTTCAATGAGCAGTTCTTC.

This clonotype was seen a single time. V is TRBV4-1 and J is TRBJ1-1, with a possible D match to TRBD1 (5 bases). With 3 bases removed from V and 2 bases from J, the gap between germline ends came to 16 bases. Germline-derived CDR1 and CDR2 are MGHRA and YSYEKL. This CDR3 contains 16 residues. CDR3 sequence reads: CASSHTPGAGNTEAFF. CDR3 in DNA: TGCGCCAGCAGCCATACTCCCGGGGCCGGTAACACTGAAGCTTTCTTT.